The rows below give T cell receptor beta chains drawn from one sample of a study of neurological immune-mediated disorders. TCRdb fed the 5' RACE reads into MiXCR, producing one record per CDR3 protein. This sample has around 64,000 distinct CDR3 sequences, with 2.5% to 4% found just once. The sequenced material came from PBMCs. All receptors come from a woman between 50 and 59 years old with multiple sclerosis. The CDR3 runs from the conserved cysteine through the conserved F or W. D genes are given only for firm matches. Size is stated for part of the rows, as once, few or many counts, or as a class when the clone is expanded.

clone_size	v_call	d_call	j_call	cdr3_aa	cdr3_nt
many	TRBV10-3	NA	TRBJ1-2	CAISESKRTTGYGYTF	TGTGCCATCAGTGAGTCGAAACGGACTACAGGGTATGGCTACACCTTC
many	TRBV20-1	TRBD1	TRBJ1-6	CSARVSGQGNSPLHF	TGCAGTGCTAGAGTTTCGGGACAGGGGAATTCACCCCTCCACTTT
many	TRBV25-1	NA	TRBJ1-1	CASSGWGGQGLTEAFF	TGTGCCTCTTCAGGCTGGGGGGGGCAAGGTCTCACTGAAGCTTTCTTT
many	TRBV7-2	TRBD2	TRBJ2-7	CASRDPTSPYEQYF	TGTGCCAGCAGGGACCCGACTAGCCCCTACGAGCAGTACTTC
many	TRBV4-3	NA	TRBJ2-2	CASGNSRSSGELFF	TGCGCCAGCGGGAATTCGCGGTCCTCCGGGGAGCTGTTTTTT
many	TRBV20-1	NA	TRBJ2-7	CSASIFGGNLKNYEQYF	TGCAGTGCTAGTATCTTCGGAGGGAACCTAAAAAACTACGAGCAGTACTTC
many	TRBV5-1	NA	TRBJ1-3	CASSPTSSGNTIYF	TGCGCCAGCAGCCCTACTAGCTCTGGAAACACCATATATTTT
many	TRBV15	NA	TRBJ1-1	CATSRMTANTEAFF	TGTGCCACCAGCAGAATGACAGCGAACACTGAAGCTTTCTTT
many	TRBV2	TRBD2	TRBJ2-2	CASSDGRARTGELFF	TGTGCCAGCAGTGACGGGAGGGCCCGCACCGGGGAGCTGTTTTTT
many	TRBV29-1	TRBD1	TRBJ2-6	CSVEVRTGFLSGANVLTF	TGCAGCGTTGAAGTCCGGACAGGGTTTCTCTCTGGGGCCAACGTCCTGACTTTC
many	TRBV6-4	NA	TRBJ1-1	CASRDILTGEAFF	TGTGCCAGCAGGGACATTCTCACCGGGGAAGCTTTCTTT
many	TRBV9	NA	TRBJ1-1	CASSAAAGNTEAFF	TGTGCCAGCAGCGCCGCGGCGGGAAACACTGAAGCTTTCTTT
many	TRBV7-2	NA	TRBJ1-2	CASSPRGGYGYTF	TGTGCCAGCAGCCCAAGGGGTGGGTATGGCTACACCTTC
many	TRBV3-1	NA	TRBJ2-7	CASSPRLHEQYF	TGTGCCAGCAGCCCGAGACTCCACGAGCAGTACTTC
many	TRBV15	NA	TRBJ2-1	CATSRRVNNEQFF	TGTGCCACCAGCAGGAGAGTCAACAATGAGCAGTTCTTC
many	TRBV11-2	NA	TRBJ1-6	CASSLLGTYRHDASPLHF	TGTGCCAGCAGCTTACTCGGGACGTACAGACACGATGCCTCACCCCTCCACTTT
many	TRBV27	NA	TRBJ1-2	CASTRVGPQGYYGYTF	TGTGCCAGCACCCGGGTGGGGCCCCAGGGGTACTATGGCTACACCTTC
many	TRBV20-1	NA	TRBJ2-4	CSARDGASKNIQYF	TGCAGTGCTAGGGACGGGGCGTCCAAAAACATTCAGTACTTC
many	TRBV5-1	NA	TRBJ2-3	CASSLERADTQYF	TGCGCCAGCAGCTTGGAAAGAGCAGATACGCAGTATTTT
many	TRBV4-3	TRBD2	TRBJ2-3	CASSRDLAGPRDTDTQYF	TGCGCCAGCAGCCGAGATCTAGCGGGGCCAAGGGACACAGATACGCAGTATTTT
many	TRBV29-1	NA	TRBJ1-1	CSVGSGWGMNTEAFF	TGCAGCGTTGGGTCGGGGTGGGGGATGAACACTGAAGCTTTCTTT
few	TRBV7-9	NA	TRBJ2-1	CASSLIPVSYNEQFF	TGTGCCAGCAGCTTAATACCCGTCTCCTACAATGAGCAGTTCTTC
many	TRBV20-1	NA	TRBJ2-5	CSAFLPNGETQYF	TGCAGTGCTTTCCTCCCCAATGGAGAGACCCAGTACTTC
many	TRBV20-1	NA	TRBJ1-5	CSAIDRIMGNQPQHF	TGCAGTGCTATTGACAGGATAATGGGAAATCAGCCCCAGCATTTT
many	TRBV20-1	TRBD2	TRBJ2-3	CRAPLAAADTQYF	TGCAGGGCCCCTCTAGCGGCCGCAGATACGCAGTATTTT
many	TRBV24-1	TRBD1	TRBJ2-5	CATGGQAIGETQYF	TGTGCCACCGGGGGACAGGCGATCGGGGAGACCCAGTACTTC
NA	TRBV20-1	NA	TRBJ1-2	CSASSEREEDGYTF	TGCAGTGCTAGTTCGGAGAGGGAAGAGGATGGCTACACCTTC
many	TRBV14	NA	TRBJ2-2	CASSQPRLAGELFF	TGTGCCAGCAGCCAACCCCGACTGGCCGGGGAGCTGTTTTTT
many	TRBV20-1	NA	TRBJ2-2	CSALDITYTGELFF	TGCAGTGCTCTTGACATAACGTACACCGGGGAGCTGTTTTTT